This passage covers 19 T cell receptor beta chains from one sample sequenced in a study of CD8 T cells in ankylosing spondylitis. General study findings and limits: Ankylosing spondylitis blood appeared to carry a characteristic TCR beta motif of roughly eight highly homologous variants.

Their target antigens are unknown. TCRdb passed the 5' RACE reads through MiXCR, listing each CDR3 protein once. In the table there are 750,000 to 850,000 distinct CDR3 sequences, about 12% of which are singletons. Sequencing used blood, either unsorted or a sorted T cell fraction (not recorded which). Receptors originate from a male donor with ankylosing spondylitis.

This clonotype was found a few times. The chain employs TRBV2 and TRBJ2-1; a weak D match, TRBD2 (6 bases). Germline V lookup: CDR1 SNHLY, CDR2 FYNNEI. Trimming took 6 bases from V and 2 from J, leaving 14 bases between them. CDR3 length equals 15 residues. The CDR3 spells CASRLERATYNEQFF. The CDR3 DNA reads as TGTGCCAGCAGGCTGGAGCGGGCCACCTACAATGAGCAGTTCTTC. The full variable domain, with the rest looked up from reference TRBV2 and TRBJ2-1, is EPEVTQTPSHQVTQMGQEVILRCVPISNHLYFYWYRQILGQKVEFLVSFYNNEISEKSEIFDDQFSVERPDGSNFTLKIRSTKLEDSAMYFCASRLERATYNEQFFGPGTRLTVL.

At least ten counts were recorded for this clonotype. The chain combines TRBV27 with TRBJ1-2; the D is unclear. This CDR3 contains 15 residues. V dropped 0 bases and J dropped 0 bases, with 8 bases sitting between them. Germline V gives CDR1 MNHEY, CDR2 SMNVEV (reference sequence). Written as DNA, the CDR3 is TGTGCCAGCAGTTTATCAGCCGGATCTAACTATGGCTACACCTTC. Translated: CASSLSAGSNYGYTF.

V usage is TRBV7-9 and J usage is TRBJ1-2, with 9 nucleotides matching TRBD1. The CDR3 length is 16 residues. V was clipped by 5 bases and J by 4 bases; unmatched bases: 11. CDR1 is SEHNR, CDR2 FQNEAQ, per germline (reference sequence). The CDR3 sequence: CASSPWDRVFFYGYTF. CDR3 sequence (DNA): TGTGCCAGCAGCCCCTGGGACAGGGTTTTTTTCTATGGCTACACCTTC.

CDR3 region: CASSFPGVLTSTDTQYF. For the CDR3, the DNA is TGTGCCAGCAGTTTTCCAGGGGTCCTCACTAGCACAGATACGCAGTATTTT. V and J are TRBV28 and TRBJ2-3; D perhaps matches TRBD1 (6 bases). The CDR3 covers 17 residues. Deletions cut 3 bases from V and 0 bases from J, with 16 bases between. CDR1 is MDHEN, CDR2 SYDVKM, per germline.

This clonotype has more than one count but fewer than ten. The chain uses TRBV10-3 and TRBJ2-1; TRBD2 aligns across 7 bases. In germline, CDR1 is ENHRY, CDR2 SYGVKD. This CDR3 has 14 amino acids. Here the CDR3 DNA reads TGTGCGAGCCTCTCTAGCGGTTCCTACAATGAGCAGTTCTTC. Encoded protein: CASLSSGSYNEQFF.

The sample holds a few counts of this clonotype. CDR3 nucleotide sequence: TGTGCCAGCAGTTCGCGTGACACCTTCGAAGCTTTCTTT. It specifies CASSSRDTFEAFF. The rearrangement uses TRBV28 and TRBJ1-1; D is ambiguous. From germline, CDR1 is MDHEN and CDR2 SYDVKM. The length of the CDR3 is 13 residues. Trimming took 4 bases from V and 8 from J, leaving 14 bases between them.

The chain is built from TRBV13 and TRBJ2-5; D is unclear. This CDR3 comprises 14 residues. Germline assignment: CDR1 PRHDT and CDR2 FYEKMQ (reference sequence). V gave up 3 bases and J gave up 4 bases, with 12 bases separating them. The CDR3 reads CASSFPQNRETQYF. The CDR3 DNA is TGTGCCAGCAGCTTCCCTCAGAATCGAGAGACCCAGTACTTC. Supplemented by reference TRBV13 and TRBJ2-5, the full variable domain reads AAGVIQSPRHLIKEKRETATLKCYPIPRHDTVYWYQQGPGQDPQFLISFYEKMQSDKGSIPDRFSAQQFSDYHSELNMSSLELGDSALYFCASSFPQNRETQYFGPGTRLLVL.

The chain carries TRBV20-1 and TRBJ2-1, with TRBD1 matching 9 bases. CDR1 and CDR2 (germline): DFQATT, SNEGSKA (reference sequence). The CDR3 extends over 15 amino acids. V shed 5 bases, J shed 0 bases, and the junction held 5 bases outside the gene matches. CDR3 sequence: CSAVGQGSSYNEQFF. The CDR3 DNA reads as TGCAGTGCTGTTGGACAGGGGAGCTCCTACAATGAGCAGTTCTTC.

This clonotype was counted many times. The chain uses TRBV20-1 and TRBJ2-6; no reliable D call. The CDR3 is 13 residues long. Germline loops: CDR1 DFQATT, CDR2 SNEGSKA (reference sequence). Trimming took 3 bases from V and 1 from J, leaving 4 bases between them. The CDR3 DNA reads TGCAGTGCTAGTCGGTCTGGGGCCAACGTCCTGACTTTC. This encodes CSASRSGANVLTF.

The chain employs TRBV6-1 and TRBJ2-1; 14 nucleotides agree with TRBD2. J lost 9 bases, V lost 7 bases, and 17 bases had no gene match. This CDR3 is built from 18 residues. Germline loops: CDR1 MNHNS, CDR2 SASEGT. The CDR3 bases are TGTGCCAGCACCAACACCGGACTAGCGGGAGGCCCGGGGGCTGAGCAGTTCTTC. Translation: CASTNTGLAGGPGAEQFF.

The rearrangement links TRBV4-2 to TRBJ2-5; TRBD2 aligns across 8 bases. Unmatched junction bases numbered 6, after V lost 6 bases and J lost 3 bases. CDR3 size: 14 residues. Germline V gene lookup returns CDR1 LGHNA and CDR2 YNFKEQ. For the CDR3, the DNA is TGTGCCAGCAGGAGAGCGGGGGCCGAAGAGACCCAGTACTTC. This sequence encodes CASRRAGAEETQYF.

This clonotype was recorded a few times. The CDR3 DNA is TGTGCCAGCAGTTACAGGGCAGGAATGAACACTGAAGCTTTCTTT. Translating gives CASSYRAGMNTEAFF. The V gene is TRBV6-5, the J gene TRBJ1-1; D is uncertain. The V gene lost 2 bases and the J gene lost 0 bases, with 10 bases spanning the gap. CDR3 size: 15 residues. The germline gives CDR1 MNHEY, CDR2 SVGAGI.

This clonotype showed up many times. J is TRBJ2-2 and V is TRBV20-1; unclear D gene. Looked up from germline, CDR1 is DFQATT and CDR2 is SNEGSKA (reference sequence). The CDR3 is 14 residues long. The V end lost 0 bases, the J end lost 2 bases, and 7 bases lay between the germline ends. The CDR3 loop is CSARDNYNTGELFF. CDR3 DNA: TGCAGTGCTAGAGATAACTATAACACCGGGGAGCTGTTTTTT.

This clonotype occurred many times. Written as DNA, the CDR3 is TGCGCCAGCAGCTGGACGGCGCTTAACTATGGCTACACCTTC. Translated, it gives CASSWTALNYGYTF. The V gene is TRBV5-1, the J gene TRBJ1-2; D remains ambiguous. This CDR3 is 14 amino acids long. Deletions cut 3 bases from V and 1 base from J, with 10 bases between. CDR1 is SGHRS, CDR2 YFSETQ, per germline.

The chain joins TRBV6-1 to TRBJ1-2, with TRBD1 matching over 8 bases. This CDR3 has 15 amino acids. The germline V gene has CDR1 MNHNS and CDR2 SASEGT. V dropped 5 bases and J dropped 4; count of bases not matched to a gene: 9. The CDR3 reads CASSRAQGAVYGYTF. The CDR3 DNA sequence: TGTGCCAGCAGTCGAGCTCAGGGGGCCGTCTATGGCTACACCTTC.

This clonotype has a count of ten or more. The gene calls are TRBV7-2 and TRBJ2-7, with a tentative D call TRBD2 (5 bases). Deletions cut 2 bases from V and 1 base from J, with 9 bases between. Germline CDR1 SGHTA, CDR2 FQGNSA. The CDR3 has 14 residues. DNA for the CDR3: TGTGCCAGCAGCTTATCTCGGGGTTCCTACGAGCAGTACTTC. Translated, it gives CASSLSRGSYEQYF.

The genes are TRBV7-2 and TRBJ2-7; D remains ambiguous. The germline V and J ends were trimmed by 5 bases and 2 bases, with 10 bases remaining between them. The V gene's germline CDR1 is SGHTA and CDR2 FQGNSA. There are 13 residues in the CDR3. CDR3 DNA sequence: TGTGCCAGCAGCCGTAACCCTGCCTACGAGCAGTACTTC. Translating it yields CASSRNPAYEQYF.

This clonotype was seen many times. V gene TRBV20-1 combines with J gene TRBJ2-3; maybe TRBD2 (6 bases). Trimming took 6 bases from V and 0 from J, leaving 13 bases between them. The germline V gene encodes CDR1 DFQATT and CDR2 SNEGSKA (reference sequence). The length of the CDR3 is 14 residues. The CDR3 region is CSATGSSSTDTQYF. In DNA form, the CDR3 reads TGCAGTGCAACCGGGAGTTCTAGCACAGATACGCAGTATTTT.

In DNA, the CDR3 is TGTGCCAGCAGTTACGGACAGAATGGCGAAAAGCAGTTCTTC. Protein: CASSYGQNGEKQFF. The chain uses TRBV6-2 or TRBV6-3 and TRBJ2-1, with D maybe TRBD1 (6 bases). The CDR3 covers 14 residues. V lost 2 bases and J 11 bases, leaving 16 bases between the germline ends. The germline V gene encodes CDR1 MNHEY and CDR2 SVGEGT.